These 5 T cell receptor beta chains were sequenced from one sample in a study of cytomegalovirus exposure and HLA in healthy donors. This PCR relied on a set of 60 Vbeta primers and 13 Jbeta primers. This table comes from immunoSEQ multiplex PCR, and its TCRdb copy is limited to in-frame clones, with some not included. The top ten hold approximately 2% of the sample, which has roughly 120,000 clones, about 81% seen once. The material sequenced was PBMCs. These TCRs come from a man in his forties in good health and CMV-seronegative.

In DNA form, the CDR3 reads TGTGCCAGCTCCCCAGGGACAGATAACTATGGCTACACCTTC. Translated: CASSPGTDNYGYTF. The rearrangement uses TRBV18 and TRBJ1-2, with 7 bases that match TRBD1. Germline values: CDR1 KGHSH, CDR2 LQKENI. This CDR3 contains 14 residues. V shed 6 bases and J 1 base; nucleotides not matched to a gene: 5. Full variable domain (rest looked up from reference TRBV18 and TRBJ1-2): NAGVMQNPRHLVRRRGQEARLRCSPMKGHSHVYWYRQLPEEGLKFMVYLQKENIIDESGMPKERFSAEFPKEGPSILRIQQVVRGDSAAYFCASSPGTDNYGYTFGSGTRLTVV.

This chain joins TRBV28 and TRBJ2-1, with 7 bases fitting TRBD2. J lost 2 bases, V lost 4 bases, and 5 bases had no gene match. Germline V gene data show CDR1 as MDHEN and CDR2 as SYDVKM. CDR3 length: 15 amino acids. The CDR3 spells CASSSAGLPYNEQFF. Written as DNA, the CDR3 is TGTGCCAGCAGTTCCGCGGGACTACCCTACAATGAGCAGTTCTTC.

The chain uses TRBV2 and TRBJ2-7, with 9 bases lining up with TRBD2. The CDR3 has 15 residues. Trimming removed 4 bases from V and 4 bases from J; junction bases left unmatched: 8. The germline V gene has CDR1 SNHLY and CDR2 FYNNEI. The CDR3 is CASSVGGSGGYEQYF. CDR3 nucleotide sequence: TGTGCCAGCAGTGTCGGCGGGAGCGGGGGGTACGAGCAGTACTTC.

The chain uses TRBV7-2 and TRBJ2-5; 8 nucleotides align to TRBD1. Germline assignment: CDR1 SGHTA and CDR2 FQGNSA. After removal of 4 bases from V and 0 bases from J, the junction contained 4 bases not matched to a gene. This CDR3 is built from 15 residues. The CDR3 sequence is CASSSRTGYQETQYF. In DNA, the CDR3 is TGTGCCAGCAGCTCCCGGACAGGGTACCAAGAGACCCAGTACTTC.

V gene TRBV28 combines with J gene TRBJ2-7; TRBD2 agrees at 12 bases. Germline CDR1 is MDHEN and CDR2 is SYDVKM. This CDR3 spans 17 amino acids. V lost 8 bases, J lost 3 bases, and 14 bases stayed unmatched. CDR3 region: CASARRLAGVGRYEQYF. The DNA of the CDR3 is TGTGCCAGCGCCCGGCGACTAGCGGGAGTAGGACGCTACGAGCAGTACTTC.